The source of this T cell receptor beta chain is a study of blood T cell repertoires in COVID-19. At the level of the study: Samples came from the United States, Italy and Spain, spanning acute and convalescent COVID-19. The analysed material was cDNA or gDNA that came from T cells, B-cell-depleted T cells, or PBMCs.

As processed by the authors: Researchers report that nucleated cell counts were estimated from reference gene primer amplification. Sequencing was performed with immunoSEQ multiplex PCR; in TCRdb, only in-frame clones are kept and a portion is missing. That table is the source of V, J and clone size, and D and trimming were worked out from the DNA. The sample consists of about 100,000 clones, over 75% of them appearing once. From germline, CDR1 is MNHEY and CDR2 SVGAGI. Trimming removed 7 bases from V and 2 bases from J; junction bases left unmatched: 10. The CDR3 totals 15 residues. Sample: peripheral blood. The TCR originated in a man in his forties or fifties with acute or convalescent COVID-19. The chain uses TRBV6-5 and TRBJ2-5; 7 bases are shared with TRBD1. DNA for the CDR3: TGTGCCAGCACCCGACAGGGAATGTATCAAGAGACCCAGTACTTC. This codes for CASTRQGMYQETQYF.